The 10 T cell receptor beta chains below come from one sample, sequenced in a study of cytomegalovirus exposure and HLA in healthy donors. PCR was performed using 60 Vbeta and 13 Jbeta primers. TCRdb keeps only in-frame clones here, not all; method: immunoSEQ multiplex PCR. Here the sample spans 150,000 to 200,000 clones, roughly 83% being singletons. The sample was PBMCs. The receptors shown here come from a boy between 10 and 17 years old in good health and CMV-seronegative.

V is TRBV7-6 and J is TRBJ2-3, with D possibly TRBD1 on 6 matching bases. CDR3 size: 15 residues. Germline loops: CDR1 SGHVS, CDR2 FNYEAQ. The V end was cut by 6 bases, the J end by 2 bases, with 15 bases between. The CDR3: CASRDSGSFTDTQYF. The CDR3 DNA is TGTGCCAGCAGGGACAGCGGTTCCTTCACAGATACGCAGTATTTT.

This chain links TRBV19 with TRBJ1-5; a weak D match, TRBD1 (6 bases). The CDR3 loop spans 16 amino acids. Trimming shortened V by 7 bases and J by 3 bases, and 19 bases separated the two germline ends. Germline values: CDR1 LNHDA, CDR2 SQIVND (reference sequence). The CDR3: CASNPGGGGFNQPQHF. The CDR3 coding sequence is TGTGCCAGTAACCCGGGGGGAGGGGGGTTCAATCAGCCCCAGCATTTT.

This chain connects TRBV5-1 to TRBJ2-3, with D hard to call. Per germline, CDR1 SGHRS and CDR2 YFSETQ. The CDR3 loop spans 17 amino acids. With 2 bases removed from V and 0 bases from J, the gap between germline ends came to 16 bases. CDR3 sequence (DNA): TGCGCCAGCAGCTTAGACTCGCTCACAACTAGCACAGATACGCAGTATTTT. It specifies CASSLDSLTTSTDTQYF.

The chain's CDR3 is CASSMTGTTEAFF. CDR3 DNA: TGCGCCAGCAGCATGACAGGAACCACTGAAGCTTTCTTT. The chain is built from TRBV5-1 and TRBJ1-1; D may be TRBD1 (6 bases). CDR1 is SGHRS and CDR2 is YFSETQ in the germline V gene. Trimming cost V 4 bases and J 4 bases, with 11 bases left between them. The CDR3 runs 13 residues.

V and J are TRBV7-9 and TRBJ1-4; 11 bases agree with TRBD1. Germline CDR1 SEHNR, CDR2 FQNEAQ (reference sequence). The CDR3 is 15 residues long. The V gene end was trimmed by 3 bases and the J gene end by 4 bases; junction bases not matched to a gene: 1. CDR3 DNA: TGTGCCAGCAGCTTGGGACAGGGGGTTAATGAAAAACTGTTTTTT. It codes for CASSLGQGVNEKLFF.

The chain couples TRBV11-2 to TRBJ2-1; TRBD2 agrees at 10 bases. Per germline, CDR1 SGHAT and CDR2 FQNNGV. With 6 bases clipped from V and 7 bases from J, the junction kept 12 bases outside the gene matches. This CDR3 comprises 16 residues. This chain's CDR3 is CASRPGRTSGKNEQFF. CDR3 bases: TGTGCCAGCAGACCAGGTAGGACTAGCGGAAAAAATGAGCAGTTCTTC.

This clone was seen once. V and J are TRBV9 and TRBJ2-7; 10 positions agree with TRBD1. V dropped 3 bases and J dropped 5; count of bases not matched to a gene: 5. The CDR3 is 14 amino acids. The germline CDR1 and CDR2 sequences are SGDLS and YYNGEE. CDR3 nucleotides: TGTGCCAGCAGCGCCTGGGACAGGGGAGACGAGCAGTACTTC. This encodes CASSAWDRGDEQYF. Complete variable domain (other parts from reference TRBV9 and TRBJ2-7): DSGVTQTPKHLITATGQRVTLRCSPRSGDLSVYWYQQSLDQGLQFLIQYYNGEERAKGNILERFSAQQFPDLHSELNLSSLELGDSALYFCASSAWDRGDEQYFGPGTRLTVT.

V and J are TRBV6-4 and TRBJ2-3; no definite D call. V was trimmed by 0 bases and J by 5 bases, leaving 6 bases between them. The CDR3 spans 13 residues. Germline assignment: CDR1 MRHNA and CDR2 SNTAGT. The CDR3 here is CASSDSERDTQYF. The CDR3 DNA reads TGTGCCAGCAGTGACTCGGAGCGAGATACGCAGTATTTT.

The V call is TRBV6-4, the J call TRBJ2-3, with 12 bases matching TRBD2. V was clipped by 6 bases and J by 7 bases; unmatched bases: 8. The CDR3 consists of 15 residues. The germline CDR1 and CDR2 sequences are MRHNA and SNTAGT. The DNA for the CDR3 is TGTGCCAGCAGCGAGACTAGCGGGAGCCATAATACGCAGTATTTT. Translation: CASSETSGSHNTQYF.

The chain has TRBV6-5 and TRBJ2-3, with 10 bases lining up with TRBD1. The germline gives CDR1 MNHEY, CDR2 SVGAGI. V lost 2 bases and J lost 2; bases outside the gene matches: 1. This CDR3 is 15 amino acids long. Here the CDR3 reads CASSYGTGDTDTQYF. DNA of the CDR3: TGTGCCAGCAGTTACGGGACAGGGGACACAGATACGCAGTATTTT.